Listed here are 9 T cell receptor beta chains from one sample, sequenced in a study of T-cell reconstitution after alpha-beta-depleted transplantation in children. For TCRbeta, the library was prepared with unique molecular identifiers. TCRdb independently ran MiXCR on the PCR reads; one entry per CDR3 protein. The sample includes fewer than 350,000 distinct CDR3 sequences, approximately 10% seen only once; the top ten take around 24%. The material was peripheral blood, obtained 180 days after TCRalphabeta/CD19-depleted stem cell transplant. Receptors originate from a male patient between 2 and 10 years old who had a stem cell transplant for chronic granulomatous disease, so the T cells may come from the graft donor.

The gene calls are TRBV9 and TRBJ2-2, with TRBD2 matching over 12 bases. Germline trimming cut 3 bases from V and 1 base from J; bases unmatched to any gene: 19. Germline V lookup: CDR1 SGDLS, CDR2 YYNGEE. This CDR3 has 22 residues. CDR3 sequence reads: CASSGGHPGLAGGTQNTGELFF. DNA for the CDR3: TGTGCCAGCAGCGGGGGGCACCCCGGGCTAGCGGGAGGGACACAGAACACCGGGGAGCTGTTTTTT.

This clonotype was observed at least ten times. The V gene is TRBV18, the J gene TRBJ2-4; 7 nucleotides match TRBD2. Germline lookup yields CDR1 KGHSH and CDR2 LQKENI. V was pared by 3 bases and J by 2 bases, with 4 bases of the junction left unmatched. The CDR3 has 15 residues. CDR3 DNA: TGTGCCAGCTCACCCACAGCGGGGTCCAAAAACATTCAGTACTTC. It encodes CASSPTAGSKNIQYF.

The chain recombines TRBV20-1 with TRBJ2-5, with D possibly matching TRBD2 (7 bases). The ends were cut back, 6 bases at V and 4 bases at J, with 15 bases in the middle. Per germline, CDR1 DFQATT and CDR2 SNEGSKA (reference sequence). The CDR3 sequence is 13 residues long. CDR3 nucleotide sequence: TGCAGTGCCCTAGGCCGGGGGGCAGAGACCCAGTACTTC. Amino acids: CSALGRGAETQYF.

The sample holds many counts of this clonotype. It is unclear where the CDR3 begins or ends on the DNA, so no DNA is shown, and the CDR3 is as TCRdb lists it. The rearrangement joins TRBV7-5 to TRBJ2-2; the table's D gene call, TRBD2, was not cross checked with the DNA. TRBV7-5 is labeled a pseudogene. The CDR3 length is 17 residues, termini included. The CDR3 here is CISVPEASGEEGGELFF.

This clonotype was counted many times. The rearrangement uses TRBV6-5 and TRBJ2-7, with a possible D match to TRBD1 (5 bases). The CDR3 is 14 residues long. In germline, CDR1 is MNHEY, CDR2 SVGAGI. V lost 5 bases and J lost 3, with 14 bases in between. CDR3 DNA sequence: TGTGCCAGCAGTCCACCCCGCCAGGGCTACGAGCAGTACTTC. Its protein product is CASSPPRQGYEQYF.

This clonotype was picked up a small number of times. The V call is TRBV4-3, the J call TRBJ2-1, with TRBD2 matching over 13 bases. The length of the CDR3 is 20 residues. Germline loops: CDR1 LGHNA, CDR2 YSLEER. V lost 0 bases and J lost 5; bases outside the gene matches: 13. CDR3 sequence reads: CASSQDRSHVGLAGDNEQFF. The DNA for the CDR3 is TGCGCCAGCAGCCAAGATCGGTCTCACGTCGGACTAGCGGGAGACAATGAGCAGTTCTTC.

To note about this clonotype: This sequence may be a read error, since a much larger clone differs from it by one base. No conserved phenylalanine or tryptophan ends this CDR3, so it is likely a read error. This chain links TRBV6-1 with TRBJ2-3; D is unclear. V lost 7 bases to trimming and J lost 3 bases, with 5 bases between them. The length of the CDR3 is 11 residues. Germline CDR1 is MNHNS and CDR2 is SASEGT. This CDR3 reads CASKLTDTQYL. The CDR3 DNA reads TGTGCCAGCAAGTTGACAGATACGCAGTATTTA.

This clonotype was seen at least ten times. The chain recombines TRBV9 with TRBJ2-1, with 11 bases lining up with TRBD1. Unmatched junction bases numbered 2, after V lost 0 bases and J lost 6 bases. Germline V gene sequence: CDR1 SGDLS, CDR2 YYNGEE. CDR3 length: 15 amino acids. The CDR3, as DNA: TGTGCCAGCAGCGTAGGGGACAGGGGGTTCAATGAGCAGTTCTTC. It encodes CASSVGDRGFNEQFF.

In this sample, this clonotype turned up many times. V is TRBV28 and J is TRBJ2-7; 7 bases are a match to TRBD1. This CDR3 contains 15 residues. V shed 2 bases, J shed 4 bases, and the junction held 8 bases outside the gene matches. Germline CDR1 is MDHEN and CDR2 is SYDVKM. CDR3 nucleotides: TGTGCCAGCAGTTTAGCAACCGGGACAGTTTACGAGCAGTACTTC. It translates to CASSLATGTVYEQYF.